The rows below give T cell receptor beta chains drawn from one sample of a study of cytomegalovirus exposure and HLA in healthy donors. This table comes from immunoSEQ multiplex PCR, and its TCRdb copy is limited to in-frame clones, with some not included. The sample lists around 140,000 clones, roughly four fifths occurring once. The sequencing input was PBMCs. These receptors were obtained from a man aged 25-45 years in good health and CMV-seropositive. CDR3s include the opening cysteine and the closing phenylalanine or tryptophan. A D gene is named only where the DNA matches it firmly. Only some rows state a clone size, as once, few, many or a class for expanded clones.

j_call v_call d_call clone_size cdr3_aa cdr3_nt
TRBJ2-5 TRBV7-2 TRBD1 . CASSHYRGKAETQYF TGTGCCAGCAGCCACTACAGGGGTAAGGCCGAGACCCAGTACTTC
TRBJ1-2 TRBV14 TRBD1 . CASSQTRGLGYGYTF TGTGCCAGCAGCCAAACTAGGGGGCTAGGCTATGGCTACACCTTC
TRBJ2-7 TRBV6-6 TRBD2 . CASRDSGGDDEQYF TGTGCCAGCCGCGATAGCGGGGGTGACGACGAGCAGTACTTC
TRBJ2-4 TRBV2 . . CAGRRGGNIQYF TGTGCCGGCAGGAGGGGGGGGAACATTCAGTACTTC
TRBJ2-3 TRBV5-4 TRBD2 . CASATSGGPWDTQYF TGTGCCAGCGCTACTAGCGGGGGCCCCTGGGATACGCAGTATTTT
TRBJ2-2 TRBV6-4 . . CASSERAYTGELFF TGTGCCAGCAGTGAGAGGGCTTACACCGGGGAGCTGTTTTTT
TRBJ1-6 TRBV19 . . CATDRGTVNSPLHF TGTGCCACCGATAGGGGGACGGTAAATTCACCCCTCCACTTT
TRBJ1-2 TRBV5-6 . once CASSLWAGGFYGYTF TGTGCCAGCAGCTTGTGGGCAGGTGGCTTCTATGGCTACACCTTC
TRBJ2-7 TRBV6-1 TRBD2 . CASRGGRVSGYEQYF TGTGCCAGCCGGGGCGGGAGGGTCTCTGGGTACGAGCAGTACTTC
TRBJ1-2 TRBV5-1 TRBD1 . CASSPGQGKSYTF TGCGCCAGCAGCCCCGGACAGGGAAAGAGCTACACCTTC
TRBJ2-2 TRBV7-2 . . CASSLDTINTGELFF TGTGCCAGCAGCCTTGACACCATTAACACCGGGGAGCTGTTTTTT
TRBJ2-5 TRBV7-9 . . CASSRSGGQETQYF TGTGCCAGCAGCCGGTCAGGGGGGCAAGAGACCCAGTACTTC
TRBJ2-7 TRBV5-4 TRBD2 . CASSLELAGGPDEQYF TGTGCCAGCAGCTTGGAGCTAGCGGGGGGGCCCGACGAGCAGTACTTC
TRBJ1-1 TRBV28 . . CASVMNTEAFF TGTGCCAGCGTCATGAACACTGAAGCTTTCTTT
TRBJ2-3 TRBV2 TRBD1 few CASSEALGTGEFTDTQYF TGTGCCAGCAGTGAAGCGCTCGGGACAGGGGAATTTACAGATACGCAGTATTTT
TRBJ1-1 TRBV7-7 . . CASSLENRESTEAFF TGTGCTAGCAGCTTAGAGAATCGGGAGAGCACTGAAGCTTTCTTT
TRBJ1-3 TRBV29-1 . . CSVMNSGNTIYF TGCAGCGTTATGAATAGTGGAAACACCATATATTTT
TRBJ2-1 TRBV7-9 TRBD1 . CASSLEVQGEQFF TGTGCCAGCAGCTTAGAGGTACAGGGGGAGCAGTTCTTC
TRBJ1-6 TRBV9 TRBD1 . CASSVDRQGKNSPLHF TGTGCCAGCAGCGTAGATCGACAGGGAAAAAATTCACCCCTCCACTTT
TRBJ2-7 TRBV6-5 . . CASRDLGNEQYF TGTGCCAGCAGGGACCTCGGGAACGAGCAGTACTTC
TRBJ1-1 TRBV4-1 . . CASSQDPGTLNTEAFF TGCGCCAGCAGCCAAGATCCCGGGACATTGAACACTGAAGCTTTCTTT
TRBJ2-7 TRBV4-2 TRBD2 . CASSPPGLVIEQYF TGTGCCAGCAGCCCACCGGGACTAGTAATTGAGCAGTACTTC
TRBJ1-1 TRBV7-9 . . CASSLVGHGMNTEAFF TGTGCCAGCAGCTTAGTCGGACACGGAATGAACACTGAAGCTTTCTTT
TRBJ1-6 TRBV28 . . CASSLGRTSSYNSPLHF TGTGCCAGCAGTTTAGGGCGCACCAGCTCCTATAATTCACCCCTCCACTTT
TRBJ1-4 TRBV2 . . CASSSGETNEKLFF TGTGCCAGCTCGTCCGGGGAGACTAATGAAAAACTGTTTTTT
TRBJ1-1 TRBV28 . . CASSPRQAGGTEAFF TGTGCCAGCAGCCCAAGACAGGCGGGGGGCACTGAAGCTTTCTTT
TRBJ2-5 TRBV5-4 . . CASSLTSRGETQYF TGTGCCAGCAGCTTGACTAGCAGAGGGGAGACCCAGTACTTC
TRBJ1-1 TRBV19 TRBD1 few CASSPRTGRFNTEAFF TGTGCCAGTAGTCCCCGGACAGGGAGATTTAACACTGAAGCTTTCTTT
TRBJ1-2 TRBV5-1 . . CASSKDTSGYTF TGCGCCAGCAGCAAAGACACCTCTGGCTACACCTTC
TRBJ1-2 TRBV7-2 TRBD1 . CASSWGGQGTYTF TGTGCCAGCAGCTGGGGGGGACAGGGGACATACACCTTC
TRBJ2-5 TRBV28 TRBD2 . CASSLWTSGREETQYF TGTGCCAGCAGTTTGTGGACTAGCGGGAGGGAAGAGACCCAGTACTTC
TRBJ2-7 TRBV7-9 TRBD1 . CSSSSGQVQQYF TGTTCCAGCAGCTCCGGACAGGTCCAGCAGTACTTC
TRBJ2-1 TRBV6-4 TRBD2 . CASKLTSGSNEQFF TGTGCCAGCAAGTTAACTAGCGGGAGTAATGAGCAGTTCTTC
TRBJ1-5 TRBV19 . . CASSRGQGGNQPQHF TGTGCCAGTAGTAGGGGGCAGGGCGGGAATCAGCCCCAGCATTTT
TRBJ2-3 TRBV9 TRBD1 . CASSVEGGGDTQYF TGTGCCAGCAGCGTAGAAGGGGGCGGGGATACGCAGTATTTT
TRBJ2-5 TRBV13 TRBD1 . CASSSDRAPQQYF TGTGCCAGCAGCTCCGACAGGGCCCCTCAGCAGTACTTC
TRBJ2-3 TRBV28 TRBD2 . CASSLGRDSGGGTDTQYF TGTGCCAGCAGTCTGGGGCGGGATAGCGGGGGCGGCACAGATACGCAGTATTTT
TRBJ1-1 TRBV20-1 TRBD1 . CSANRGNGAFF TGCAGTGCTAACAGGGGCAACGGCGCTTTCTTT
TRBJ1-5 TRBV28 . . CASSLSSRGSNQPQHF TGTGCCAGCAGTTTATCATCACGGGGTAGCAATCAGCCCCAGCATTTT
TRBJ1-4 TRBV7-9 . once CASSLGEINEKLFF TGTGCCAGCAGCTTAGGAGAGATTAATGAAAAACTGTTTTTT
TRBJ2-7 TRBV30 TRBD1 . CAWSRQGNEQYF TGTGCCTGGAGTAGACAGGGCAACGAGCAGTACTTC
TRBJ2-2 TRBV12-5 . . CASGSFDRPNTGELFF TGTGCTAGTGGTTCGTTCGACAGGCCGAACACCGGGGAGCTGTTTTTT
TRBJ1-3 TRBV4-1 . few CASSQDPQKGHSGNTIYF TGCGCCAGCAGCCAGGACCCCCAAAAGGGGCACTCTGGAAACACCATATATTTT
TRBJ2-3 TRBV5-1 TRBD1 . CASSFNTGGADTQYF TGCGCCAGCAGCTTTAACACAGGGGGCGCAGATACGCAGTATTTT
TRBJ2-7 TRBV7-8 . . CASRPTPGISYEQYF TGTGCCAGCAGGCCAACCCCGGGAATCAGCTACGAGCAGTACTTC
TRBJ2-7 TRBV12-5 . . CASGSDRLYEQYF TGTGCTAGTGGCTCCGACAGGCTCTACGAGCAGTACTTC
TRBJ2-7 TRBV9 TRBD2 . CASSVASGSIYEQYF TGTGCCAGCAGCGTCGCTAGCGGGAGTATCTACGAGCAGTACTTC
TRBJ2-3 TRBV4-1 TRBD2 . CASSPGTSGTDTQYF TGCGCCAGCAGCCCCGGGACTAGCGGCACAGATACGCAGTATTTT
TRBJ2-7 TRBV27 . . CASSDKGRHSYEQYF TGTGCCAGCAGCGACAAGGGGCGTCACTCCTACGAGCAGTACTTC
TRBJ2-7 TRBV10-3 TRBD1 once CAISGTGGSYEQYF TGTGCCATCAGCGGGACAGGGGGCTCGTACGAGCAGTACTTC
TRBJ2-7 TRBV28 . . CASSSPNRGTYEQYF TGTGCCAGCAGTTCCCCCAATCGGGGGACCTACGAGCAGTACTTC
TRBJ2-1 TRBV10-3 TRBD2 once CAIGPMGLANEQFF TGTGCCATCGGCCCCATGGGACTAGCTAATGAGCAGTTCTTC
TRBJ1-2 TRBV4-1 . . CASSQGPVNYGYTF TGCGCCAGCAGCCAAGGTCCAGTTAACTATGGCTACACCTTC
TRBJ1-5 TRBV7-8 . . CASSLDILSNQPQHF TGTGCCAGCAGCCTTGACATCCTTAGCAATCAGCCCCAGCATTTT
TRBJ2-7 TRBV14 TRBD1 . CASSLRGTGLYEQYF TGTGCCAGCAGCCTCCGTGGGACAGGGTTATACGAGCAGTACTTC
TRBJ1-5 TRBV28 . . CATADSNQPQHF TGTGCCACAGCGGATAGCAATCAGCCCCAGCATTTT
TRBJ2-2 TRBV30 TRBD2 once CAWSVGAGDLTGELFF TGTGCCTGGAGTGTAGGAGCGGGGGACCTCACCGGGGAGCTGTTTTTT
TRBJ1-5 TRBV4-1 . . CASSHRDSSNQPQHF TGCGCCAGCAGCCACCGAGACAGTAGCAATCAGCCCCAGCATTTT
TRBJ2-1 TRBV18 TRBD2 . CASSLRGGGLDNEQFF TGTGCCAGCTCACTGCGCGGGGGTGGCCTTGACAATGAGCAGTTCTTC